The clone carrying this T cell receptor (beta chain) was seen many times. The antigen is not known. The sample belongs to a study of breast tumors, draining lymph nodes, adjacent tissues. A single record per CDR3 protein comes from TCRdb applying MiXCR to the multiplex PCR reads. The sample has some 140,000 distinct CDR3 sequences, about a fifth seen once; the top ten hold about 2.4%. Findings and caveats of the study: Findings are consistent with lymph node origin and intratumoral expansion of most tumor T cells. Tumors had less TCR diversity than lymph nodes, more than nontumor tissue. The lymph node origin of tumor T cells was framed as consistent with a hypothesis, not demonstrated.

The lymph nodes were axillary draining lymph nodes from breast cancer patients. Source material: axillary lymph node tissue. The sequence was obtained from a female donor with breast cancer. Some clones in this sample may be carry-over from other donors' samples.

The CDR3 region has the DNA TGTGCCAGCAGTTCAGGGACTAACTACAATGAGCAGTTCTTC. This translates into CASSSGTNYNEQFF. This chain links TRBV12-3 or TRBV12-4 with TRBJ2-1, with 7 positions matching TRBD2. The CDR3 loop spans 14 amino acids. V dropped 4 bases and J dropped 3; count of bases not matched to a gene: 3.